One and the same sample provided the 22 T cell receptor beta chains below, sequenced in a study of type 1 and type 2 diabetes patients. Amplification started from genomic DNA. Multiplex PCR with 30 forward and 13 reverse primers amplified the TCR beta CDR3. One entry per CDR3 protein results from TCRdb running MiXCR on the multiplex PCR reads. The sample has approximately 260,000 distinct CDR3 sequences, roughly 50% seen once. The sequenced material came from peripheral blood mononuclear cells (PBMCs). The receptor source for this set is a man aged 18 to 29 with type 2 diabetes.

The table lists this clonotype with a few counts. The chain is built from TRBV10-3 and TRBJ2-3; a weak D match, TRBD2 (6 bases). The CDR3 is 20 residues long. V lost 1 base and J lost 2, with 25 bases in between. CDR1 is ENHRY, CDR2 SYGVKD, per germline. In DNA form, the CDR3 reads TGTGCCATCAGTGAGTTAGGCGTAACAATAAGCGGAGGGCTCACAGATACGCAGTATTTT. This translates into CAISELGVTISGGLTDTQYF.

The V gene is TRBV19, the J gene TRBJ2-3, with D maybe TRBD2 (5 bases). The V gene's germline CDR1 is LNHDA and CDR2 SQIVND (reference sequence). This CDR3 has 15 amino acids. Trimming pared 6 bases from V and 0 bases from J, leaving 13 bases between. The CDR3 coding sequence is TGTGCCAGTAGAGACCGGGGAGCTAGCACAGATACGCAGTATTTT. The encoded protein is CASRDRGASTDTQYF.

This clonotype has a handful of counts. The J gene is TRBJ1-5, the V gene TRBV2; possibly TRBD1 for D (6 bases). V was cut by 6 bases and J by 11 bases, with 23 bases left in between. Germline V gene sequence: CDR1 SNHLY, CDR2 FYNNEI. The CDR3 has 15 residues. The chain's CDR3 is CASRPGHEILLAQHF. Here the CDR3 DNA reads TGTGCCAGCAGGCCGGGACACGAAATTTTGTTGGCCCAGCATTTT.

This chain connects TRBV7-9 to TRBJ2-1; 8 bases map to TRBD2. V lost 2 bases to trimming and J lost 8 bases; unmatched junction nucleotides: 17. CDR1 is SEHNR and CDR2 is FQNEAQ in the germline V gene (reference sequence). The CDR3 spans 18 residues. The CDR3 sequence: CASSLWGGRAGVRDEQFF. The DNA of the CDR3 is TGTGCCAGCAGCTTATGGGGAGGGCGAGCGGGAGTTCGGGATGAGCAGTTCTTC.

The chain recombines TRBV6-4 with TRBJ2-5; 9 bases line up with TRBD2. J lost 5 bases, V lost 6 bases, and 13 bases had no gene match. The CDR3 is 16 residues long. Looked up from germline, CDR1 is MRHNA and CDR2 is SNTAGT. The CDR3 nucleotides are TGTGCCAGCAGCCCCAACAGCGGGGGGCCCCTGGAGACCCAGTACTTC. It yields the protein CASSPNSGGPLETQYF.

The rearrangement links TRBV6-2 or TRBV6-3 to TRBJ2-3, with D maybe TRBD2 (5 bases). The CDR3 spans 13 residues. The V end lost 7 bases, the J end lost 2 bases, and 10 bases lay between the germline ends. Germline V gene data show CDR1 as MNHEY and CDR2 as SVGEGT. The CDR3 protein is CASTVGDTDTQYF. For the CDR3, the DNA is TGTGCCAGCACGGTCGGGGACACAGATACGCAGTATTTT.

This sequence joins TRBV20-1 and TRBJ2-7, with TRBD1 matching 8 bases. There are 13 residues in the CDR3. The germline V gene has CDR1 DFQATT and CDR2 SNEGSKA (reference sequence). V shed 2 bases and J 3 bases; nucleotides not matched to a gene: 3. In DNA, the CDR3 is TGCAGTGCTAGAAGACAGGGGTACTACGAGCAGTACTTC. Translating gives CSARRQGYYEQYF.

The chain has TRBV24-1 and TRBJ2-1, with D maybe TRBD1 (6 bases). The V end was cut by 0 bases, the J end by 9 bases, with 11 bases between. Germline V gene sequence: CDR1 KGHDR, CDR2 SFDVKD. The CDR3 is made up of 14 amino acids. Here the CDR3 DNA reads TGTGCCACCAGTGATTTGAGGCAGGGGACTGAGCAGTTCTTC. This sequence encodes CATSDLRQGTEQFF.

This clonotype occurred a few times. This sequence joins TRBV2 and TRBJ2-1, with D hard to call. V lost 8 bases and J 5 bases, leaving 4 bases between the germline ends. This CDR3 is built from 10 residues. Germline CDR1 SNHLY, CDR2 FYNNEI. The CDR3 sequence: CASDDNEQFF. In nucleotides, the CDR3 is TGTGCCAGCGACGACAATGAGCAGTTCTTC. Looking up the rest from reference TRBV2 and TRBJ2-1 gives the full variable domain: EPEVTQTPSHQVTQMGQEVILRCVPISNHLYFYWYRQILGQKVEFLVSFYNNEISEKSEIFDDQFSVERPDGSNFTLKIRSTKLEDSAMYFCASDDNEQFFGPGTRLTVL.

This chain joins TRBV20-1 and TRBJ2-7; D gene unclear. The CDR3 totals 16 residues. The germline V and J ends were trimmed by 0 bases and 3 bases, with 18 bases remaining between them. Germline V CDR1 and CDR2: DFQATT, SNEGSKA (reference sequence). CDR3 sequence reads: CSARDTRVAEIYEQYF. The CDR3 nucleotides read TGCAGTGCTAGAGATACGAGAGTCGCAGAGATCTACGAGCAGTACTTC.

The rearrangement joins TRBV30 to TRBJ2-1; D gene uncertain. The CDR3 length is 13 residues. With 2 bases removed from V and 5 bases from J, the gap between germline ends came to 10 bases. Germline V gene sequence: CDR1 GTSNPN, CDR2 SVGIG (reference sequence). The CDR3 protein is CAWSPRADNEQFF. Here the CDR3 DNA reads TGTGCCTGGAGTCCACGGGCGGACAATGAGCAGTTCTTC. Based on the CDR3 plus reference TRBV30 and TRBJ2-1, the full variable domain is SQTIHQWPATLVQPVGSPLSLECTVEGTSNPNLYWYRQAAGRGLQLLFYSVGIGQISSEVPQNLSASRPQDRQFILSSKKLLLSDSGFYLCAWSPRADNEQFFGPGTRLTVL.

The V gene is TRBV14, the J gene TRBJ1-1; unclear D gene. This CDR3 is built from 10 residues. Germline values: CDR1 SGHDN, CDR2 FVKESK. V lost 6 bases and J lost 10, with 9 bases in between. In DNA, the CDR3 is TGTGCCAGCAGTTTGGGCACAGCTTTCTTT. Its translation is CASSLGTAFF. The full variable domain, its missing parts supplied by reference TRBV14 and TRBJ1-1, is EAGVTQFPSHSVIEKGQTVTLRCDPISGHDNLYWYRRVMGKEIKFLLHFVKESKQDESGMPNNRFLAERTGGTYSTLKVQPAELEDSGVYFCASSLGTAFFGQGTRLTVV.

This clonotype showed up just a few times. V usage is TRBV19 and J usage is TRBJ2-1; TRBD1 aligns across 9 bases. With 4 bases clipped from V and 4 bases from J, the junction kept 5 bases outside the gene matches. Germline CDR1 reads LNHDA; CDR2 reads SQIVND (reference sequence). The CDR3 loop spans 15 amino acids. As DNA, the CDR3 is TGTGCCAGTAGTACTTGGACAGGGGCTTACAATGAGCAGTTCTTC. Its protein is CASSTWTGAYNEQFF. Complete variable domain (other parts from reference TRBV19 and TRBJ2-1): DGGITQSPKYLFRKEGQNVTLSCEQNLNHDAMYWYRQDPGQGLRLIYYSQIVNDFQKGDIAEGYSVSREKKESFPLTVTSAQKNPTAFYLCASSTWTGAYNEQFFGPGTRLTVL.

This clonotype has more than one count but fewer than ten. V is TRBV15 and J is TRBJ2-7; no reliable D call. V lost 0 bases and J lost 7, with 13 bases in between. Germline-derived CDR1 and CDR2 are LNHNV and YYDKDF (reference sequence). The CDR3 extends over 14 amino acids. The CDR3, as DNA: TGTGCCACCAGCAGAGATCCCTCTTTGTGGGAGCAGTACTTC. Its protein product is CATSRDPSLWEQYF.

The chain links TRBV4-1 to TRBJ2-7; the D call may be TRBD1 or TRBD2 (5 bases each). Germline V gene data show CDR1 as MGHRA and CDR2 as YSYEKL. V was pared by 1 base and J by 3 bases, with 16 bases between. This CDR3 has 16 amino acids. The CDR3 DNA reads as TGCGCCAGCAGCCAAGGGGGGATCAATAATTACTACGAGCAGTACTTC. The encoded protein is CASSQGGINNYYEQYF.

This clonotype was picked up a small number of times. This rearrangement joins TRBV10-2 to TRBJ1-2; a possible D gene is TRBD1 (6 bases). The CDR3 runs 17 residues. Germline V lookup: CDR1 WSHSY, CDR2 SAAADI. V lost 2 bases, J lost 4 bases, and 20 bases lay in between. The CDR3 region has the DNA TGCGCCAGCAGTGAGACAAACACAGGGTCGGGACGCTATGGCTACACCTTC. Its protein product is CASSETNTGSGRYGYTF.

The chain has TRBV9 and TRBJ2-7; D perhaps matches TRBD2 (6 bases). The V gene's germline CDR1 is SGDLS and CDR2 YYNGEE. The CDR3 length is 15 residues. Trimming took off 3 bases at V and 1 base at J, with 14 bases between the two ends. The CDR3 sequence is CASSATPGLSYEQYF. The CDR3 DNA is TGTGCCAGCAGCGCAACCCCGGGACTTTCCTACGAGCAGTACTTC. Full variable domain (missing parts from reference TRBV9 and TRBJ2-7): DSGVTQTPKHLITATGQRVTLRCSPRSGDLSVYWYQQSLDQGLQFLIQYYNGEERAKGNILERFSAQQFPDLHSELNLSSLELGDSALYFCASSATPGLSYEQYFGPGTRLTVT.

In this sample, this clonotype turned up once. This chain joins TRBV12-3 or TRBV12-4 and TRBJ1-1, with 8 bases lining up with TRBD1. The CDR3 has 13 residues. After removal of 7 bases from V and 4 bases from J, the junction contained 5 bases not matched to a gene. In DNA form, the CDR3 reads TGTGCCAGCACAGGACAGGGCCCCACTGAAGCTTTCTTT. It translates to CASTGQGPTEAFF.

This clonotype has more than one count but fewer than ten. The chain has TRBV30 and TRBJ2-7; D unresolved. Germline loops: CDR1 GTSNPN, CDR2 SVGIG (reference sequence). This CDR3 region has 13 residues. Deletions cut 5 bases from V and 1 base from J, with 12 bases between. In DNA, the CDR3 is TGTGCCTGGGGCTCCGGTAGTTCCTACGAGCAGTACTTC. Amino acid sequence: CAWGSGSSYEQYF.

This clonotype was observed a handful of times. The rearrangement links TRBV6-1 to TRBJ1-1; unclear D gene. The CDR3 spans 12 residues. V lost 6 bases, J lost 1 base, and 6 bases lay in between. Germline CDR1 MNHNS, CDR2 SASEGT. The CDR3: CASRQANTEAFF. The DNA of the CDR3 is TGTGCCAGCAGGCAGGCGAACACTGAAGCTTTCTTT.

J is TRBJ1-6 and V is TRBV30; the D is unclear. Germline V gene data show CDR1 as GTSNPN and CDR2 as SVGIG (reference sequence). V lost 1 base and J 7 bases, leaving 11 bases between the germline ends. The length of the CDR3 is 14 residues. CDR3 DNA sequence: TGTGCCTGGAGTGGACTCCACGGGAATTCACCCCTCCACTTT. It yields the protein CAWSGLHGNSPLHF.

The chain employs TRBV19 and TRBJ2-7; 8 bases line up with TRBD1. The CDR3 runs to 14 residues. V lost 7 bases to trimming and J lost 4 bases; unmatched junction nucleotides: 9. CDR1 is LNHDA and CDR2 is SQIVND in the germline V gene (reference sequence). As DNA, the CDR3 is TGTGCCAGTATCCACGGACAGGGTATGTACGAGCAGTACTTC. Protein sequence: CASIHGQGMYEQYF.